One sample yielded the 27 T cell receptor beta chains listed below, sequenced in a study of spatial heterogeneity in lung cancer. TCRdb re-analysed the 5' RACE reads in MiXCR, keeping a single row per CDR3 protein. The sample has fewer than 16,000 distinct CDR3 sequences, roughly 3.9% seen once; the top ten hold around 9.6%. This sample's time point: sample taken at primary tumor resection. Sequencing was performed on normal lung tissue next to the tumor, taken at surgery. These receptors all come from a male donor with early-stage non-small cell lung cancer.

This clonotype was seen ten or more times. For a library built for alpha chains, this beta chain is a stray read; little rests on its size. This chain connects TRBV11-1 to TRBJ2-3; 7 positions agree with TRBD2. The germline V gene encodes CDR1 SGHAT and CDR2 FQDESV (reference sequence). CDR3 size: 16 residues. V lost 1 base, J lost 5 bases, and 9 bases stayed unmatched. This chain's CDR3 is CASSLVRGSLKDTQYF. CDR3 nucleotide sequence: TGTGCCAGCAGCTTAGTTCGCGGGAGTTTGAAAGATACGCAGTATTTT.

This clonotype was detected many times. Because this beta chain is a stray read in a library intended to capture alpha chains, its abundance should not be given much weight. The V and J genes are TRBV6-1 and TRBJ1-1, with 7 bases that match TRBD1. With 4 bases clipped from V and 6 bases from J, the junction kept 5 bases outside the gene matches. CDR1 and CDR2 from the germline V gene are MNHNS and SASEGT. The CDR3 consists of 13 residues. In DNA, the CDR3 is TGTGCCAGCAGTGCAACAGGGGATCCTGAAGCTTTCTTT. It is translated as CASSATGDPEAFF.

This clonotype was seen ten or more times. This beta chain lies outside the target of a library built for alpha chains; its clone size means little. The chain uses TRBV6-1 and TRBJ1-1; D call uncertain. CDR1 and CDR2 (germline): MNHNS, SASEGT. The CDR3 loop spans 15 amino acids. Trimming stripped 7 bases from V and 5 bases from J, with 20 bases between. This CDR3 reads CASTQGRYWGTEAFF. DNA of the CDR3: TGTGCCAGCACCCAAGGTAGATACTGGGGTACTGAAGCTTTCTTT.

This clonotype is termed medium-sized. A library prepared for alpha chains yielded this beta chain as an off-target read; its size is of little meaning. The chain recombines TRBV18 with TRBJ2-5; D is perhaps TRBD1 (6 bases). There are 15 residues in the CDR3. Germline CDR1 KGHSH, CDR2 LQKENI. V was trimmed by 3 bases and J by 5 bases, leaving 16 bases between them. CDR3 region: CASSPGQLQVETQYF. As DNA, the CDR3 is TGTGCCAGCTCACCCGGACAGCTCCAGGTGGAGACCCAGTACTTC.

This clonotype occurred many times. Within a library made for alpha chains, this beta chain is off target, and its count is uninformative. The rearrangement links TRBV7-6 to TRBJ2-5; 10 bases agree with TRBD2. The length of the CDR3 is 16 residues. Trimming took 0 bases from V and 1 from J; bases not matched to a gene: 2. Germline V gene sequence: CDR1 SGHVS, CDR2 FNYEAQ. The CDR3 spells CASSLASSGSQETQYF. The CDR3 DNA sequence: TGTGCCAGCAGCTTAGCCTCTAGCGGGAGCCAAGAGACCCAGTACTTC.

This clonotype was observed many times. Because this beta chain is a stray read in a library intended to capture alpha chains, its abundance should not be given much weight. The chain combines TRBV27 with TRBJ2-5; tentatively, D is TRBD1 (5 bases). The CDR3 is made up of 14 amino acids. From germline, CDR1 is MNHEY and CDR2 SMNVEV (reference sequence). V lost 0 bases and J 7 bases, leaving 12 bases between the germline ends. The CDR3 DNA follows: TGTGCCAGCAGTTTATCGGACACGTCAGTGACCCAGTACTTC. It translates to CASSLSDTSVTQYF.

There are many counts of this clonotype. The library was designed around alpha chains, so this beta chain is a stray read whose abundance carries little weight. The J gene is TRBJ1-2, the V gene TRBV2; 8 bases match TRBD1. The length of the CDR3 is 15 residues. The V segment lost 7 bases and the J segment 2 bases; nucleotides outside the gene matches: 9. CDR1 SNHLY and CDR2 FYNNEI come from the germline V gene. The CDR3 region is CASTTGAAENYGYTF. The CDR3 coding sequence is TGTGCCAGCACGACAGGGGCGGCTGAAAACTATGGCTACACCTTC. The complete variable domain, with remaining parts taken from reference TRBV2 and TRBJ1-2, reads EPEVTQTPSHQVTQMGQEVILRCVPISNHLYFYWYRQILGQKVEFLVSFYNNEISEKSEIFDDQFSVERPDGSNFTLKIRSTKLEDSAMYFCASTTGAAENYGYTFGSGTRLTVV.

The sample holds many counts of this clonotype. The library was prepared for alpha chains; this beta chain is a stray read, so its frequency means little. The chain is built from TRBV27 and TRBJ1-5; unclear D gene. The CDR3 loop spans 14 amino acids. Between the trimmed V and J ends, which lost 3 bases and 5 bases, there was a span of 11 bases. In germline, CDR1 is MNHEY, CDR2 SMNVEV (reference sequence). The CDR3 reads CASSFGSGHQPQHF. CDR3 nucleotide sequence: TGTGCCAGCAGTTTTGGTAGCGGCCATCAGCCCCAGCATTTT.

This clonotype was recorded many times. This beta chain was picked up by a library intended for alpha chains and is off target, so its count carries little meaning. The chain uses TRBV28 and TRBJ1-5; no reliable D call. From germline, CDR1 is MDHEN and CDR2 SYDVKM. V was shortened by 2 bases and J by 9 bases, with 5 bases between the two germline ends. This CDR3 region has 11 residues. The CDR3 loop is CASSLTRPQHF. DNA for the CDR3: TGTGCCAGCAGTTTAACGAGGCCCCAGCATTTT.

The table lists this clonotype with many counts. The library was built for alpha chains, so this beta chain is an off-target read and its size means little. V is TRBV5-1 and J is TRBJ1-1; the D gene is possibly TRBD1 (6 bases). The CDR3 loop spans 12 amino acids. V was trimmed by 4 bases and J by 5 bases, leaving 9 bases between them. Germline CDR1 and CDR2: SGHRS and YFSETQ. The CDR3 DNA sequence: TGCGCCAGCAGCCAAGGGGGTACTGAAGCTTTCTTT. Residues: CASSQGGTEAFF.

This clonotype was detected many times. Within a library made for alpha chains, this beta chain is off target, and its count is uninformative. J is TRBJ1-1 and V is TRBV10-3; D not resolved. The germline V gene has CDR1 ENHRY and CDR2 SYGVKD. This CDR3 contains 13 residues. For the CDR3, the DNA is TGTGCAACAAAGGTGACGGGGAACACTGAAGCTTTCTTT. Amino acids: CATKVTGNTEAFF.

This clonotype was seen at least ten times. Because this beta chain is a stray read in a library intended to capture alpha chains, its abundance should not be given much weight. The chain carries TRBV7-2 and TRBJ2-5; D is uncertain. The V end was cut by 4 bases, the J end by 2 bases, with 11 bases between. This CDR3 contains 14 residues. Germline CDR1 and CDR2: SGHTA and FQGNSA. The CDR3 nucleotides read TGTGCCAGCAGCTCCCCCCCCGTACAAGAGACCCAGTACTTC. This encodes CASSSPPVQETQYF.

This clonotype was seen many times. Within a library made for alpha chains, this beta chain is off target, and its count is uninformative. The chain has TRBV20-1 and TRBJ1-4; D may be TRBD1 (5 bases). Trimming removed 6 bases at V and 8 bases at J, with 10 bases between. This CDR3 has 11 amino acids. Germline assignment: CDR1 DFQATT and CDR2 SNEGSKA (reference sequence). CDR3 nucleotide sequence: TGCAGTGCCCGCAGGGTCGAAAAACTGTTTTTT. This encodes CSARRVEKLFF.

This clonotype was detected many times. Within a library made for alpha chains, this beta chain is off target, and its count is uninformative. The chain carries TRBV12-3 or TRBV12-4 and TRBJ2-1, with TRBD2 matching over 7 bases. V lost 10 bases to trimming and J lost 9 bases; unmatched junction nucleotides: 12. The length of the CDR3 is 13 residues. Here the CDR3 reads CATIPAAGVEQFF. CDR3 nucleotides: TGTGCCACAATACCCGCGGCGGGAGTTGAGCAGTTCTTC.

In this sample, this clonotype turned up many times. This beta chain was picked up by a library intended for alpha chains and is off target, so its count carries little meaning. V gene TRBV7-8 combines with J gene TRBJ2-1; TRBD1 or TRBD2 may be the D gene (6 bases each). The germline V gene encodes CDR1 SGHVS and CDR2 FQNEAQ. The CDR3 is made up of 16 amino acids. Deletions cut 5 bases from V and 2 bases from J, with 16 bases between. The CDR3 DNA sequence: TGTGCCAGCAGCAGAGGGGGGAACCCCACCTACAATGAGCAGTTCTTC. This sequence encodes CASSRGGNPTYNEQFF.

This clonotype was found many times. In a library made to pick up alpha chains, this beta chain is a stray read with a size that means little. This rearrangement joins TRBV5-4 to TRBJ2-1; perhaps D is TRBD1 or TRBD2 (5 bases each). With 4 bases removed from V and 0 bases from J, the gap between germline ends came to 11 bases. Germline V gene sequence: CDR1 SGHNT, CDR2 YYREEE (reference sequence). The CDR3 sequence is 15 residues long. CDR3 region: CASSREGRSYNEQFF. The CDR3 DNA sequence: TGTGCCAGCAGCCGAGAGGGACGCTCCTACAATGAGCAGTTCTTC.

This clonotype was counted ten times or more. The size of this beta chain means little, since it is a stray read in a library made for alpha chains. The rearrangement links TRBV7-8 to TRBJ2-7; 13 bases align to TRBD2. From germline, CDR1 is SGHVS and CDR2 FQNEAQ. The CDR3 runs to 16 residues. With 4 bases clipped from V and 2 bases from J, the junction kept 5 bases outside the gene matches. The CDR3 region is CASSSTGTSGTYEQYF. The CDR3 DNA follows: TGTGCCAGCAGCTCGACCGGGACTAGCGGGACCTACGAGCAGTACTTC.

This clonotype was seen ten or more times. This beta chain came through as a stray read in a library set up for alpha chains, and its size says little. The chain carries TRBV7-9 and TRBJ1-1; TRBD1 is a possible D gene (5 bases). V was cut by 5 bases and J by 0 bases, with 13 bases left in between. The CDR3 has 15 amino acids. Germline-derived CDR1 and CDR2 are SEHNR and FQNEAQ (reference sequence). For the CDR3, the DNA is TGTGCCAGCAGCCTAATGGGGGGGATGAACACTGAAGCTTTCTTT. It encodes CASSLMGGMNTEAFF.

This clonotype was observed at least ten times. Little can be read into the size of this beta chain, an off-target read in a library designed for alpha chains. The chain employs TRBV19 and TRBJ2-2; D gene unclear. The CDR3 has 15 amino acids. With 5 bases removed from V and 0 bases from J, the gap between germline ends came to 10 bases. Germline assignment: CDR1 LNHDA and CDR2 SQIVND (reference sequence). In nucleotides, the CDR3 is TGTGCCAGTAGTCTTAGCCGAGCGAACACCGGGGAGCTGTTTTTT. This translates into CASSLSRANTGELFF. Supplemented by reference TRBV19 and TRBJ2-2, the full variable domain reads DGGITQSPKYLFRKEGQNVTLSCEQNLNHDAMYWYRQDPGQGLRLIYYSQIVNDFQKGDIAEGYSVSREKKESFPLTVTSAQKNPTAFYLCASSLSRANTGELFFGEGSRLTVL.

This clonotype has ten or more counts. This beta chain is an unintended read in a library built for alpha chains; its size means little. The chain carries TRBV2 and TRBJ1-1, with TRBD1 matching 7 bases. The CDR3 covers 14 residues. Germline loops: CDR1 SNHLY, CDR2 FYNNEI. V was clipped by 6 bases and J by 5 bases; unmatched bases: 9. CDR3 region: CASSEQGLGTEAFF. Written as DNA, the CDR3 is TGTGCCAGCAGCGAACAGGGGTTGGGGACTGAAGCTTTCTTT.

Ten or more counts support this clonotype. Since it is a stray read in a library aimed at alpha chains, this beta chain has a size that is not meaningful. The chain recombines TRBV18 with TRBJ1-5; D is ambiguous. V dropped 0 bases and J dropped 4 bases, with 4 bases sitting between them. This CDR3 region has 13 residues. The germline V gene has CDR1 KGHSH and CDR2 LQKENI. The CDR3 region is CASSPPGNQPQHF. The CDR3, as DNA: TGTGCCAGCTCACCACCGGGGAATCAGCCCCAGCATTTT. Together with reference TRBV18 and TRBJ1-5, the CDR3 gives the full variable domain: NAGVMQNPRHLVRRRGQEARLRCSPMKGHSHVYWYRQLPEEGLKFMVYLQKENIIDESGMPKERFSAEFPKEGPSILRIQQVVRGDSAAYFCASSPPGNQPQHFGDGTRLSIL.

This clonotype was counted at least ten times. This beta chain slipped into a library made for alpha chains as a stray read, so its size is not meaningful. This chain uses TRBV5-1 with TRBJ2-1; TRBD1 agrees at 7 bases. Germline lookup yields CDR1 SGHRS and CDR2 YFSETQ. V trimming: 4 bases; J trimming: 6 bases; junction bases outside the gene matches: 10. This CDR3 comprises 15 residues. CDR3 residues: CASSTASGTANEQFF. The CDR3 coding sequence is TGCGCCAGCAGCACCGCCTCCGGGACAGCCAATGAGCAGTTCTTC.

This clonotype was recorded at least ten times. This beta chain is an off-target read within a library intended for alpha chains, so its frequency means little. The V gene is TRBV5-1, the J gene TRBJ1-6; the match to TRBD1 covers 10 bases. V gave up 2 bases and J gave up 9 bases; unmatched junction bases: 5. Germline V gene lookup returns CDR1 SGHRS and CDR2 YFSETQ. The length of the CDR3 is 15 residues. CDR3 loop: CASSFGTGEGSPLHF. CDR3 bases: TGCGCCAGCAGCTTCGGGACAGGGGAGGGTTCACCCCTCCACTTT.

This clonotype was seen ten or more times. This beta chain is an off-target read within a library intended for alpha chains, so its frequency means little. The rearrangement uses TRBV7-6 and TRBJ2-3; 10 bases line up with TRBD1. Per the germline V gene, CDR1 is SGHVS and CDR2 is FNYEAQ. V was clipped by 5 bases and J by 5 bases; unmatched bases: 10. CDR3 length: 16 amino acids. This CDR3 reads CASSVTTGGAGDTQYF. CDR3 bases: TGTGCCAGCAGCGTGACGACAGGGGGCGCGGGAGATACGCAGTATTTT.

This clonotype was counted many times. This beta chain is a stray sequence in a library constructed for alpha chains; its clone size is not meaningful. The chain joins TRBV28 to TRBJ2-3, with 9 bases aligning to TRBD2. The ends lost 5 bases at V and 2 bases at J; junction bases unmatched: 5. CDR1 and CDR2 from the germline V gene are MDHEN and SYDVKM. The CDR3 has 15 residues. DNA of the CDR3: TGTGCCAGCAGTCCTGCGGGAGGGCTCACAGATACGCAGTATTTT. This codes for CASSPAGGLTDTQYF. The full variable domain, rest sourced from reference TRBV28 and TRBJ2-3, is DVKVTQSSRYLVKRTGEKVFLECVQDMDHENMFWYRQDPGLGLRLIYFSYDVKMKEKGDIPEGYSVSREKKERFSLILESASTNQTSMYLCASSPAGGLTDTQYFGPGTRLTVL.

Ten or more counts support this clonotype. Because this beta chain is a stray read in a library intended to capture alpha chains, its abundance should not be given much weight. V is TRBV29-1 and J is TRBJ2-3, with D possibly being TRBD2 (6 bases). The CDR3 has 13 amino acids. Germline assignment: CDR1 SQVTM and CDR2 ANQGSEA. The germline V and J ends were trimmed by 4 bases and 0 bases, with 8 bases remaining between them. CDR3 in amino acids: CSVGRDSTDTQYF. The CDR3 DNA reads TGCAGCGTTGGGCGGGACAGCACAGATACGCAGTATTTT.

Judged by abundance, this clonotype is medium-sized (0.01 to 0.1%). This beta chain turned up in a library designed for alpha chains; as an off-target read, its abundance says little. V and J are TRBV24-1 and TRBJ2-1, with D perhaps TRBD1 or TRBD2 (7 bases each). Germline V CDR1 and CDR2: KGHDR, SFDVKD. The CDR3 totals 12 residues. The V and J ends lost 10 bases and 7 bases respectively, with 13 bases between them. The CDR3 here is CATGRGGNEQFF. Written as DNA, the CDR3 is TGTGCCACGGGCAGGGGGGGTAATGAGCAGTTCTTC.